Below are 7 T cell receptor beta chains sequenced from a single sample in a study of blood T cells in healthy people across ages. Primers used in a second PCR of about 6 to 11 cycles were a sample-barcoded 5' primer and a J-beta primer mix. MiXCR, run by TCRdb on the 5' RACE reads, gives a single entry per CDR3 protein. Among about 680,000 distinct CDR3 sequences listed, about half were seen once. The material sequenced was blood. The receptors come from a woman aged 55-69 years in good health.

V usage is TRBV3-1 and J usage is TRBJ1-4; tentative D call: TRBD1 (6 bases). Germline V gene lookup returns CDR1 LGHDT and CDR2 YNNKEL (reference sequence). V was trimmed by 0 bases and J by 7 bases, leaving 18 bases between them. CDR3 length: 17 residues. CDR3 bases: TGTGCCAGCAGCCAAGATCAAGGGGGGCATCTCCCTGAAAAACTGTTTTTT. It is translated as CASSQDQGGHLPEKLFF.

The rearrangement joins TRBV2 to TRBJ2-1; possible D gene TRBD2, 6 bases. The last part of the DNA fits TRBJ2-7 better; the J call may be wrong. Per the germline V gene, CDR1 is SNHLY and CDR2 is FYNNEI. The CDR3 is made up of 15 amino acids. CDR3 protein: CASRDSGGSYNEQYF. The CDR3 DNA reads as TGTGCCAGTAGGGATAGCGGAGGCTCCTACAATGAGCAGTACTTC.

J is TRBJ2-7 and V is TRBV7-2, with unresolved D. Germline lookup yields CDR1 SGHTA and CDR2 FQGNSA. The CDR3 length is 16 residues. V lost 1 base to trimming and J lost 0 bases, with 13 bases between them. CDR3 sequence (DNA): TGTGCCAGCAGCTTAGAAATCAGCGCCCGCTCCTACGAGCAGTACTTC. The encoded protein is CASSLEISARSYEQYF.

There are a few counts of this clonotype. The chain combines TRBV20-1 with TRBJ1-1, with D perhaps matching TRBD1 (6 bases). The CDR3 length is 12 residues. Trimming took 5 bases from V and 1 from J, leaving 8 bases between them. Germline V CDR1 and CDR2: DFQATT, SNEGSKA (reference sequence). For the CDR3, the DNA is TGCAGTGCTGAGGGGGGGAACACTGAAGCTTTCTTT. It codes for CSAEGGNTEAFF.

The chain carries TRBV11-1 and TRBJ2-7; D call uncertain. V lost 1 base to trimming and J lost 6 bases, with 13 bases between them. Looked up from germline, CDR1 is SGHAT and CDR2 is FQDESV (reference sequence). The CDR3 runs to 14 residues. The CDR3 region has the DNA TGTGCCAGCAGCTTAGAAGGGCTTCTATCCGAGCAGTACTTC. Amino acid sequence: CASSLEGLLSEQYF.

This chain's CDR3 is CASSTTGEANYGYTF. The DNA of the CDR3 is TGTGCCAGCAGTACGACAGGGGAAGCTAACTATGGCTACACCTTC. The chain uses TRBV6-5 and TRBJ1-2, with 8 bases matching TRBD1. The CDR3 loop spans 15 amino acids. The germline V gene has CDR1 MNHEY and CDR2 SVGAGI. V lost 5 bases and J lost 0; bases outside the gene matches: 5.

J is TRBJ2-7 and V is TRBV7-2; 9 bases match TRBD2. The V and J ends lost 0 bases and 3 bases, in that order; junction bases with no gene match: 9. Per germline, CDR1 SGHTA and CDR2 FQGNSA. The CDR3 loop spans 17 amino acids. The CDR3 reads CASSLAASGTYIYEQYF. In DNA form, the CDR3 reads TGTGCCAGCAGCTTAGCGGCTAGCGGGACTTACATCTACGAGCAGTACTTC. Using reference TRBV7-2 and TRBJ2-7 for the parts outside the CDR3, the full variable domain is GAGVSQSPSNKVTEKGKDVELRCDPISGHTALYWYRQSLGQGLEFLIYFQGNSAPDKSGLPSDRFSAERTGGSVSTLTIQRTQQEDSAVYLCASSLAASGTYIYEQYFGPGTRLTVT.